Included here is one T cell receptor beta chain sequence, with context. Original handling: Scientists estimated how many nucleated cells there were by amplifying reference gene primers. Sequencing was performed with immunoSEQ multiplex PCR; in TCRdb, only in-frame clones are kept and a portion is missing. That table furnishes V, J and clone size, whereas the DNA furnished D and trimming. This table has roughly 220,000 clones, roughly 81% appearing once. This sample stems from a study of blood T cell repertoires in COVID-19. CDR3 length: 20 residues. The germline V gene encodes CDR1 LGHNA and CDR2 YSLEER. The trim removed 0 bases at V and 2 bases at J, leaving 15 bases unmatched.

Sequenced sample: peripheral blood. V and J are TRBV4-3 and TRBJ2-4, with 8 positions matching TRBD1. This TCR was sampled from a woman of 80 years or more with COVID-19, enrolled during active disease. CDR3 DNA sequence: TGCGCCAGCAGCCAAGATAGTGAGGCGGGGCAGGGGGCTTCCAAAAACATTCAGTACTTC. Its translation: CASSQDSEAGQGASKNIQYF.